The 10 T cell receptor beta chains listed next were all sequenced from one sample in a study of post-analysis software for immune sequencing data. These receptors' antigens are unknown. Study-wide points: The five TRBV segments detected at higher frequency in patients than in controls included TRBV5-6, TRBV5-1 and TRBV20-1.

Carried by the TCR beta cDNA libraries were unique molecular identifiers. One entry per CDR3 protein results from TCRdb running MiXCR on the PCR reads. The sample includes hundreds of thousands of distinct CDR3 sequences, 25% to 30% of them seen just once. Sample: blood. These receptors were taken from a girl aged 5-17 years with multiple sclerosis.

This sequence joins TRBV20-1 and TRBJ1-6; D not resolved. The CDR3 spans 13 residues. The ends were cut back, 0 bases at V and 13 bases at J, with 13 bases in the middle. The germline gives CDR1 DFQATT, CDR2 SNEGSKA (reference sequence). CDR3 DNA sequence: TGCAGTGCTAGAGATCAGGCGGGGTTTCCCCTCCACTTT. It yields the protein CSARDQAGFPLHF.

This clonotype was found a few times. The chain recombines TRBV5-1 with TRBJ2-7, with 8 bases lining up with TRBD1. CDR1 is SGHRS, CDR2 YFSETQ, per germline. V was clipped by 7 bases and J by 7 bases; unmatched bases: 10. The CDR3 runs to 13 residues. CDR3 amino acids: CASARDRTWEQYF. In DNA form, the CDR3 reads TGCGCCAGCGCTCGGGACAGGACGTGGGAGCAGTACTTC.

Here the CDR3 DNA reads TGTGCCAGCTCACCCCCGGGGGAAAGGGACGGCTACACCTTC. The encoded protein is CASSPPGERDGYTF. The rearrangement links TRBV18 to TRBJ1-2; possibly TRBD1 for D (5 bases). There are 14 residues in the CDR3. V was cut by 3 bases and J by 8 bases, with 16 bases left in between. Germline V gene data show CDR1 as KGHSH and CDR2 as LQKENI. Complete variable domain (other parts from reference TRBV18 and TRBJ1-2): NAGVMQNPRHLVRRRGQEARLRCSPMKGHSHVYWYRQLPEEGLKFMVYLQKENIIDESGMPKERFSAEFPKEGPSILRIQQVVRGDSAAYFCASSPPGERDGYTFGSGTRLTVV.

The CDR3 loop reads CASRAAAGNNEQFF. The CDR3 coding sequence is TGCGCCAGCAGGGCGGCGGCAGGGAACAATGAGCAGTTCTTC. V is TRBV10-2 and J is TRBJ2-1, with a tentative D call TRBD1 (5 bases). The CDR3 contains 14 residues. Germline V lookup: CDR1 WSHSY, CDR2 SAAADI. Trimming left V 6 bases short and J 5 bases short, with 14 bases between.

This clonotype was found a few times. J is TRBJ2-5 and V is TRBV7-2; 8 bases are shared with TRBD2. V shed 5 bases, J shed 4 bases, and the junction held 12 bases outside the gene matches. The length of the CDR3 is 16 residues. CDR1 SGHTA and CDR2 FQGNSA come from the germline V gene. The chain's CDR3 is CASSGAAGAGRETQYF. CDR3 sequence (DNA): TGTGCCAGCAGCGGCGCAGCGGGAGCCGGGAGAGAGACCCAGTACTTC.

This clonotype was seen a few times. The rearrangement joins TRBV20-1 to TRBJ2-1, with 9 bases matching TRBD2. This CDR3 has 13 residues. Per the germline V gene, CDR1 is DFQATT and CDR2 is SNEGSKA (reference sequence). V gave up 3 bases and J gave up 15 bases; unmatched junction bases: 12. Written as DNA, the CDR3 is TGCAGTGCTAGGTCTAGCGGGAATAAGTTTCCGTTCTTC. Translation: CSARSSGNKFPFF.

This clonotype was found a few times. This rearrangement joins TRBV5-1 to TRBJ1-2, with D tentatively TRBD1 (5 bases). CDR3 length: 15 amino acids. From germline, CDR1 is SGHRS and CDR2 YFSETQ. V lost 0 bases and J lost 6, with 15 bases in between. The CDR3 coding sequence is TGCGCCAGCAGCTTGGCGGCCAGGGAGTTGGATGGCTACACCTTC. Translated: CASSLAARELDGYTF. Full variable domain (remainder filled in from reference TRBV5-1 and TRBJ1-2): KAGVTQTPRYLIKTRGQQVTLSCSPISGHRSVSWYQQTPGQGLQFLFEYFSETQRNKGNFPGRFSGRQFSNSRSEMNVSTLELGDSALYLCASSLAARELDGYTFGSGTRLTVV.

The rearrangement joins TRBV10-2 to TRBJ2-5; D gene ambiguous. The CDR3 runs to 12 residues. Per the germline V gene, CDR1 is WSHSY and CDR2 is SAAADI. Trimming cost V 5 bases and J 1 base, with 5 bases left between them. The CDR3 sequence is CASSRFQETQYF. CDR3 bases: TGCGCCAGCAGTCGATTCCAAGAGACCCAGTACTTC.

The chain uses TRBV14 and TRBJ2-6, with D hard to call. Germline V gene sequence: CDR1 SGHDN, CDR2 FVKESK. V lost 4 bases and J 4 bases, leaving 8 bases between the germline ends. This CDR3 comprises 14 residues. In nucleotides, the CDR3 is TGTGCCAGCAGCCCGGCCGAGGGGGCCAACGTCCTGACTTTC. Translated, it gives CASSPAEGANVLTF.

This clonotype was recorded many times. This chain links TRBV7-2 with TRBJ2-7, with a weak D call TRBD1 (6 bases). Trimming removed 0 bases at V and 5 bases at J, with 11 bases between. The CDR3 length is 14 residues. The germline CDR1 and CDR2 sequences are SGHTA and FQGNSA. The CDR3 sequence is CASSLARGGNEQYF. The CDR3 DNA reads as TGTGCCAGCAGCTTAGCGCGTGGGGGCAACGAGCAGTACTTC.